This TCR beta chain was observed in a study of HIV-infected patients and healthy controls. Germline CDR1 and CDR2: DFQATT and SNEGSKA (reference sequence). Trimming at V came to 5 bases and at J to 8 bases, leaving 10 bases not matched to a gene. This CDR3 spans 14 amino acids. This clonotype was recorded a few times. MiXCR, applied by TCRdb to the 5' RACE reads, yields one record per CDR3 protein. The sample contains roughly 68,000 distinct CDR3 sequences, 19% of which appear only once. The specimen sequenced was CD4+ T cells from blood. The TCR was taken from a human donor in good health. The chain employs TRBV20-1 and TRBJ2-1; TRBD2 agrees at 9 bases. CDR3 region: CSAPAGGPRYEQFF. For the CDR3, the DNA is TGCAGTGCTCCTGCGGGGGGGCCACGGTATGAGCAGTTCTTC.